This T cell receptor (beta chain) was captured by sequencing in a study of blood T cells in healthy people across ages. Through a sample-barcoded 5' primer and a J-beta primer mix, a second PCR was run for roughly 7 to 11 cycles. MiXCR was run by TCRdb on the 5' RACE reads, yielding one entry per CDR3 protein. The table has roughly 1,800,000 distinct CDR3 sequences, about 50% seen once. Comment on this clonotype: Antigen: not known.

Broader study findings: Across the age range, TCR beta diversity per million T cells fell in a roughly linear way.

V was trimmed by 1 base and J by 7 bases, leaving 19 bases between them. This CDR3 has 16 residues. CDR1 MGHRA and CDR2 YSYEKL come from the germline V gene. V is TRBV4-1 and J is TRBJ2-5; D is possibly TRBD2 (5 bases). Sequencing used blood. This TCR was sampled from a woman in her thirties or forties in good health. The CDR3 region is CASSQASGEKMGTQYF. CDR3 sequence (DNA): TGCGCCAGCAGCCAAGCGTCCGGGGAGAAGATGGGGACCCAGTACTTC.